Many counts were recorded for the clone carrying this T cell receptor (beta chain). This record belongs to a study of T cells in Graves' hyperthyroidism and ophthalmopathy. The length of the CDR3 is 13 residues. V shed 5 bases, J shed 6 bases, and the junction held 7 bases outside the gene matches. Germline values: CDR1 SQVTM, CDR2 ANQGSEA. The source material, RNA transcripts, was used to amplify TCR beta CDR3 regions. The HTBI primer set was used in a first-round RT-PCR of the TCR CDR3. TCRdb re-called the multiplex PCR reads with MiXCR, one entry per CDR3 protein. The profile shows some 300,000 distinct CDR3 sequences, approximately 13% of them singletons. Patients between 18 and 65 years old had hyperthyroidism, newly diagnosed and lasting under 2 months. Fresh peripheral blood, under 13 ml, was the source of the PBMCs.

Input material: blood. This clonotype originated in a woman between 35 and 50 years old with Graves' hyperthyroidism. The genes are TRBV29-1 and TRBJ2-3; 8 bases align to TRBD2. The CDR3 DNA reads TGCAGCGTTAAGACTAGCGCATCGGATACGCAGTATTTT. Its protein product is CSVKTSASDTQYF.